The 5 T cell receptor beta chains given below trace back to one sample, sequenced in a study of low-dose radiotherapy and immunotherapy resistance in tumors. The time point: after trial treatment. Regarding treatment: LDRT plus nivolumab, ipilimumab, low-dose cyclophosphamide and aspirin (RACIN trial). First-strand cDNA relied on TRAV- and TRBV-specific primers spanning alpha and beta chains. TCR amplification ran 15 to 25 PCR cycles using constant-region and V-primer adapter primers. Each CDR3 protein gets one entry after TCRdb re-called the reads with MiXCR. The table includes about 44,000 distinct CDR3 sequences, around 25% detected once. Source: PBMCs, taken after low-dose radiotherapy plus immunotherapy. The receptors come from a male donor with prostate cancer.

This chain uses TRBV6-2 or TRBV6-3 with TRBJ2-3, with no clear D. From germline, CDR1 is MNHEY and CDR2 SVGEGT. V lost 8 bases to trimming and J lost 2 bases, with 11 bases between them. The CDR3 contains 13 residues. The DNA of the CDR3 is TGTGCCAGCGTTTTCTCCCCCACAGATACGCAGTATTTT. As protein: CASVFSPTDTQYF.

J is TRBJ2-1 and V is TRBV5-1; D is perhaps TRBD2 (5 bases). The germline V gene encodes CDR1 SGHRS and CDR2 YFSETQ. The CDR3 contains 15 residues. Trimming cost V 4 bases and J 9 bases, with 20 bases left between them. For the CDR3, the DNA is TGCGCCAGCAGCCTGACTATCTCCGCTTCGGGTGAGCAGTTCTTC. Translation: CASSLTISASGEQFF.

This chain connects TRBV5-4 to TRBJ2-7; D not certain. The V and J ends lost 0 bases and 6 bases respectively, with 7 bases between them. The CDR3 has 12 amino acids. Germline-derived CDR1 and CDR2 are SGHNT and YYREEE (reference sequence). The CDR3 DNA sequence: TGTGCCAGCAGCTTGGACCGTGTCGAGCAGTACTTC. Translating it yields CASSLDRVEQYF.

This clonotype was found once. The CDR3 DNA follows: TGTGCCAGTCCAGAGTCCCCGGGACTTCTGAGCTCCTACAATGAGCAGTTCTTC. Its translation is CASPESPGLLSSYNEQFF. The chain employs TRBV28 and TRBJ2-1; a weak D match, TRBD2 (6 bases). Trimming pared 9 bases from V and 0 bases from J, leaving 24 bases between. Germline assignment: CDR1 MDHEN and CDR2 SYDVKM. The CDR3 contains 18 residues.

Of note for this clonotype: A far larger clone is only one base removed, so a read error is likely. V usage is TRBV24-1 and J usage is TRBJ1-4, with 9 bases fitting TRBD1. CDR1 and CDR2 (germline): KGHDR, SFDVKD. This CDR3 region has 15 residues. V gave up 11 bases and J gave up 6 bases; unmatched junction bases: 12. The CDR3 DNA sequence: TGTGCCAACATTTCCTTCAGGGACAGGGATGAAAAACTGTTTTTT. It codes for CANISFRDRDEKLFF.